This TCR beta chain was identified in a study of T cells after yellow fever vaccination. TCRdb used MiXCR to reprocess the 5' RACE reads, holding one entry per CDR3 protein. The profile shows 300,000 or so distinct CDR3 sequences, roughly 13% of them singletons. The V end was cut by 5 bases, the J end by 5 bases, with 16 bases between. CDR1 and CDR2 (germline): MDHEN, SYDVKM. This CDR3 has 15 amino acids. The TCR comes from a man younger than 45 who received the YFV17D yellow fever vaccine. The chain joins TRBV28 to TRBJ2-1, with a possible D match to TRBD2 (6 bases). The sample consisted of CD4+ T cells sorted from PBMCs, taken 45 days after the yellow fever booster vaccination. CDR3 DNA sequence: TGTGCCAGCAGTGGCCCGGGACTGATGAACAATGAGCAGTTCTTC. Residues: CASSGPGLMNNEQFF.